The sequence of this TCR beta chain was determined in a study of spatial heterogeneity in lung cancer. Looking at the study overall: More beta-chain than alpha-chain sequences were consistently detected.

This clonotype was detected a few times. One base away lies a much larger clone, so this may be a sequencing read error. Time point in this sample: sample taken at primary tumor resection. Germline assignment: CDR1 SGHDN and CDR2 FVKESK. This CDR3 is 14 amino acids long. TCRdb recomputed calls from the 5' RACE reads with MiXCR, one row per CDR3 protein. The sample shows about 22,000 distinct CDR3 sequences, just under 6% of them seen only once. The receptor comes from a male donor with early-stage non-small cell lung cancer. The chain is built from TRBV14 and TRBJ1-1; D gene ambiguous. Specimen: PBMCs, collected at surgery. CDR3 sequence: CANSPQIRVAEAFF. The CDR3, as DNA: TGTGCCAACAGCCCACAGATCCGAGTCGCTGAAGCTTTCTTT.